One and the same sample provided the 7 T cell receptor beta chains below, sequenced in a study of blood T cell repertoires in COVID-19. Profiling relied on immunoSEQ multiplex PCR, and the TCRdb table lists in-frame clones only, not all of them. The repertoire holds 360,000 or so clones, with 87% as singletons. Sample: PBMCs or T cells enriched from blood (not recorded which). These receptors were collected from a woman aged 25 to 39 who had recovered from COVID-19.

This sequence joins TRBV4-1 and TRBJ1-6; TRBD1 agrees at 7 bases. The junction had 5 bases not matched to a gene; V was cut back by 4 bases and J by 5 bases. Per the germline V gene, CDR1 is MGHRA and CDR2 is YSYEKL. This CDR3 contains 15 residues. The CDR3 DNA is TGCGCCAGCAGCCGCCGGGACAGCGATAATTCACCCCTCCACTTT. This gives the protein CASSRRDSDNSPLHF.

The chain joins TRBV18 to TRBJ2-5; D is unresolved. Germline CDR1 KGHSH, CDR2 LQKENI. The CDR3 covers 13 residues. V shed 3 bases and J shed 3 bases, with 8 bases lying between them. The CDR3 loop reads CASSPSLEETQYF. CDR3 coding DNA: TGTGCCAGCTCACCGTCCCTTGAAGAGACCCAGTACTTC. The full variable domain, its missing parts supplied by reference TRBV18 and TRBJ2-5, is NAGVMQNPRHLVRRRGQEARLRCSPMKGHSHVYWYRQLPEEGLKFMVYLQKENIIDESGMPKERFSAEFPKEGPSILRIQQVVRGDSAAYFCASSPSLEETQYFGPGTRLLVL.

V and J are TRBV5-5 and TRBJ1-1, with no clear D. This CDR3 region has 14 residues. Trimming took off 4 bases at V and 0 bases at J, with 10 bases between the two ends. The germline V gene encodes CDR1 SGHKS and CDR2 YYEKEE (reference sequence). The CDR3 DNA follows: TGTGCCAGCAGCGCCGACATCATGAACACTGAAGCTTTCTTT. Its protein is CASSADIMNTEAFF.

This chain uses TRBV6-5 with TRBJ1-5; D possibly corresponds to TRBD1 (6 bases). With 2 bases removed from V and 4 bases from J, the gap between germline ends came to 9 bases. Per the germline V gene, CDR1 is MNHEY and CDR2 is SVGAGI. The CDR3 contains 14 residues. CDR3 coding DNA: TGTGCCAGCAGTTACGCACAGGGTAATCAGCCCCAGCATTTT. Translated: CASSYAQGNQPQHF.

V usage is TRBV19 and J usage is TRBJ2-3; weak D call: TRBD2 (5 bases). Trimming took off 4 bases at V and 5 bases at J, with 16 bases between the two ends. From germline, CDR1 is LNHDA and CDR2 SQIVND (reference sequence). This CDR3 region has 15 residues. In DNA form, the CDR3 reads TGTGCCAGTAGTAAGGTAGTGGCGGGCCGAGATACGCAGTATTTT. This translates into CASSKVVAGRDTQYF.

J is TRBJ2-1 and V is TRBV5-1; 9 bases map to TRBD2. This CDR3 has 16 amino acids. V lost 5 bases, J lost 1 base, and 7 bases stayed unmatched. Germline assignment: CDR1 SGHRS and CDR2 YFSETQ. CDR3 DNA sequence: TGCGCCAGCAGGGACCCAGCGGGAGGTTCCTACAATGAGCAGTTCTTC. Its protein is CASRDPAGGSYNEQFF.

The chain employs TRBV5-4 and TRBJ1-2, with a weak D call TRBD1 (5 bases). The CDR3 covers 12 residues. V lost 3 bases to trimming and J lost 7 bases, with 10 bases between them. The V gene's germline CDR1 is SGHNT and CDR2 YYREEE (reference sequence). The CDR3 coding sequence is TGTGCCAGCAGCTCCGAGGGACTTGGCTACACCTTC. Its protein product is CASSSEGLGYTF.